This T cell receptor (beta chain) is drawn from a study of shared clonotypes between healthy human individuals. Study results and caveats: It was the few donors that limited the genetic and exposure-history diversity represented.

TCRdb's table, derived via immunoSEQ multiplex PCR, lists solely in-frame clones and lacks some. This table holds fewer than 650,000 clones, 75% to 85% found once. As regards this clone: Its antigen remains unknown.

Germline loops: CDR1 DFQATT, CDR2 SNEGSKA (reference sequence). CDR3 size: 11 residues. The V end was cut by 2 bases, the J end by 13 bases, with 12 bases between. This receptor was identified in a woman aged 40 to 49 in good health. Some clones in this sample may be carry-over from other donors' samples. The sample taken for sequencing was PBMCs. The gene calls are TRBV20-1 and TRBJ2-1, with D perhaps TRBD2 (5 bases). Here the CDR3 DNA reads TGCAGTGCTAGACTAGGGTCGGGACAGTTCTTC. As protein: CSARLGSGQFF.